The rows below give T cell receptor beta chains drawn from one sample of a study of a mutant IDH1 vaccine in newly diagnosed glioma. Their target antigens are unknown. Libraries were prepared by immunoSEQ multiplex PCR; TCRdb keeps only in-frame clonotypes and omits some of them. Of tens of thousands of clones listed, approximately 84% are singletons. The sequences come from PBMCs, collected from a glioma patient whose treatment included an IDH1 peptide vaccine. The receptors were sampled from a woman aged 50 to 65 with glioma. Both conserved end residues are part of each CDR3. A D gene is named only where the DNA matches it firmly. A clone size is listed for some rows: how often the clone was seen (once, few, many), or a class if it is expanded.

j_call v_call d_call clone_size cdr3_aa cdr3_nt
TRBJ1-2 TRBV5-6 TRBD1 - CASSLRDSSGGYTF TGTGCCAGCAGCTTACGGGACAGCTCGGGGGGCTACACCTTC
TRBJ2-5 TRBV7-8 - - CASSPSTGETQYF TGTGCCAGCAGCCCATCGACGGGGGAGACCCAGTACTTC
TRBJ1-4 TRBV5-1 TRBD1 - CASSLLGTGSLEKLFF TGCGCCAGCAGCCTACTAGGGACAGGCTCACTCGAAAAACTGTTTTTT
TRBJ2-7 TRBV29-1 - - CSVATSYEQYF TGCAGCGTTGCAACTTCTTACGAGCAGTACTTC
TRBJ2-3 TRBV28 TRBD2 - CASSFLGTSGGEATDTQYF TGTGCCAGCAGTTTTCTAGGGACTAGCGGGGGGGAGGCCACAGATACGCAGTATTTT
TRBJ2-2 TRBV11-2 TRBD1 - CASSQVRGRTGELFF TGTGCCAGCAGCCAAGTGAGGGGGCGGACCGGGGAGCTGTTTTTT
TRBJ1-6 TRBV30 - - CAWRYRDGSSPLHF TGTGCCTGGCGATACAGGGATGGATCCTCACCCCTCCACTTT
TRBJ2-2 TRBV6-5 TRBD1 - CASSKDRVAGELFF TGTGCCAGCAGCAAGGACAGGGTCGCCGGGGAGCTGTTTTTT
TRBJ1-3 TRBV2 - - CASSPGLSGNTIYF TGTGCCAGCAGTCCTGGGCTCTCTGGAAACACCATATATTTT
TRBJ2-5 TRBV5-4 TRBD1 - CASSLAGTGGLETQYF TGTGCCAGCAGCTTAGCCGGGACAGGGGGCTTGGAGACCCAGTACTTC
TRBJ2-1 TRBV29-1 - - CSVLMGQNNEQFF TGCAGCGTTCTAATGGGACAAAACAATGAGCAGTTCTTC
TRBJ1-1 TRBV15 - - CATSRDPGVTEAFF TGTGCCACCAGCAGAGATCCGGGGGTCACTGAAGCTTTCTTT
TRBJ1-5 TRBV5-5 - - CASSPEGFGNQPQHF TGTGCCAGCAGCCCGGAGGGTTTTGGCAATCAGCCCCAGCATTTT
TRBJ2-1 TRBV4-3 - - CASSQETQGSYNEQFF TGCGCCAGCAGCCAAGAAACACAGGGCTCCTACAATGAGCAGTTCTTC
TRBJ2-3 TRBV5-4 - - CASSSDRLGDTQYF TGTGCCAGCAGCTCCGACAGGTTGGGAGATACGCAGTATTTT
TRBJ1-2 TRBV7-9 TRBD1 - CASSRDRVGGYTF TGTGCCAGCAGCCGCGACAGGGTGGGAGGCTACACCTTC
TRBJ1-4 TRBV19 TRBD1 - CASSTRDRVGEKLFF TGTGCCAGTAGTACCCGGGACAGGGTTGGCGAAAAACTGTTTTTT
TRBJ2-1 TRBV30 TRBD2 - CALWGLAGEVF TGTGCCTTATGGGGACTAGCGGGGGAGGTCTTC
TRBJ1-2 TRBV14 - - CASSQGRSPIRYTF TGTGCCAGCAGCCAAGGGAGGAGCCCTATCAGGTACACCTTC
TRBJ2-1 TRBV4-1 TRBD2 - CASSQDPGLVGNEQFF TGCGCCAGCAGCCAGGACCCGGGACTAGTAGGTAATGAGCAGTTCTTC
TRBJ2-5 TRBV13 - - CASSPRMGSQETQYF TGTGCCAGCAGCCCTAGAATGGGCAGCCAAGAGACCCAGTACTTC
TRBJ1-1 TRBV14 - - CASSQVLNTEAFF TGTGCCAGCAGCCAAGTTTTGAACACTGAAGCTTTCTTT
TRBJ2-7 TRBV14 TRBD2 - CASSQVSSGRYEQYF TGTGCCAGCAGCCAAGTGTCTAGCGGACGCTACGAGCAGTACTTC
TRBJ2-5 TRBV19 - - CASSMYPAGQETQYF TGTGCCAGTAGTATGTACCCCGCAGGGCAAGAGACCCAGTACTTC
TRBJ1-3 TRBV9 - - CASSVVPGAGNTIYF TGTGCCAGCAGCGTAGTCCCGGGGGCTGGAAACACCATATATTTT
TRBJ1-4 TRBV19 - - CASSPQTGKLFF TGTGCCAGTAGTCCCCAGACGGGGAAACTGTTTTTT
TRBJ1-5 TRBV6-6 - - CASKKGGVGNQPQHF TGTGCCAGCAAAAAGGGGGGTGTGGGCAATCAGCCCCAGCATTTT
TRBJ1-6 TRBV10-3 TRBD1 - CAISWDRGDNSPLHF TGTGCCATCAGCTGGGACAGGGGGGATAATTCACCCCTCCACTTT
TRBJ2-3 TRBV6-1 - - CASSEFFMATRPSTDTQYF TGTGCCAGCAGTGAATTCTTTATGGCGACTAGGCCGAGCACAGATACGCAGTATTTT
TRBJ1-5 TRBV11-2 - - CASSEGHPRNNQPQHF TGTGCCAGCAGCGAGGGACACCCGAGGAACAATCAGCCCCAGCATTTT
TRBJ2-3 TRBV19 - - CASSMWGDTDTQYF TGTGCCAGTAGTATGTGGGGGGACACAGATACGCAGTATTTT
TRBJ2-3 TRBV10-3 TRBD1 - CATRPGQGFTGSTDTQYF TGTGCCACAAGGCCAGGACAGGGATTCACGGGAAGCACAGATACGCAGTATTTT
TRBJ2-3 TRBV6-6 - - CASAGERTDTQYF TGTGCCAGTGCAGGGGAAAGGACGGATACGCAGTATTTT
TRBJ1-5 TRBV7-9 - few CASSLDDQPQHF TGTGCCAGCAGCTTAGACGATCAGCCCCAGCATTTT
TRBJ1-1 TRBV7-6 - - CASSLTFDTEAFF TGTGCCAGCAGCTTAACGTTCGACACTGAAGCTTTCTTT
TRBJ2-7 TRBV4-3 - - CASSPVSGTSPYEQYF TGCGCCAGCAGCCCGGTGTCCGGGACCTCCCCCTACGAGCAGTACTTC
TRBJ1-2 TRBV7-8 TRBD1 - CASSLDGTANYGYTF TGTGCCAGCAGCTTAGACGGGACAGCTAACTATGGCTACACCTTC
TRBJ1-5 TRBV4-1 - - CASSQGADSNQPQHF TGCGCCAGCAGCCAAGGGGCAGATAGCAATCAGCCCCAGCATTTT
TRBJ2-2 TRBV13 - once CASSYRGYTGELFF TGTGCCAGCAGCTATCGTGGTTACACCGGGGAGCTGTTTTTT
TRBJ1-4 TRBV5-4 TRBD1 - CASSWAGGVRSNEKLFF TGTGCCAGCAGCTGGGCAGGGGGCGTACGATCTAATGAAAAACTGTTTTTT